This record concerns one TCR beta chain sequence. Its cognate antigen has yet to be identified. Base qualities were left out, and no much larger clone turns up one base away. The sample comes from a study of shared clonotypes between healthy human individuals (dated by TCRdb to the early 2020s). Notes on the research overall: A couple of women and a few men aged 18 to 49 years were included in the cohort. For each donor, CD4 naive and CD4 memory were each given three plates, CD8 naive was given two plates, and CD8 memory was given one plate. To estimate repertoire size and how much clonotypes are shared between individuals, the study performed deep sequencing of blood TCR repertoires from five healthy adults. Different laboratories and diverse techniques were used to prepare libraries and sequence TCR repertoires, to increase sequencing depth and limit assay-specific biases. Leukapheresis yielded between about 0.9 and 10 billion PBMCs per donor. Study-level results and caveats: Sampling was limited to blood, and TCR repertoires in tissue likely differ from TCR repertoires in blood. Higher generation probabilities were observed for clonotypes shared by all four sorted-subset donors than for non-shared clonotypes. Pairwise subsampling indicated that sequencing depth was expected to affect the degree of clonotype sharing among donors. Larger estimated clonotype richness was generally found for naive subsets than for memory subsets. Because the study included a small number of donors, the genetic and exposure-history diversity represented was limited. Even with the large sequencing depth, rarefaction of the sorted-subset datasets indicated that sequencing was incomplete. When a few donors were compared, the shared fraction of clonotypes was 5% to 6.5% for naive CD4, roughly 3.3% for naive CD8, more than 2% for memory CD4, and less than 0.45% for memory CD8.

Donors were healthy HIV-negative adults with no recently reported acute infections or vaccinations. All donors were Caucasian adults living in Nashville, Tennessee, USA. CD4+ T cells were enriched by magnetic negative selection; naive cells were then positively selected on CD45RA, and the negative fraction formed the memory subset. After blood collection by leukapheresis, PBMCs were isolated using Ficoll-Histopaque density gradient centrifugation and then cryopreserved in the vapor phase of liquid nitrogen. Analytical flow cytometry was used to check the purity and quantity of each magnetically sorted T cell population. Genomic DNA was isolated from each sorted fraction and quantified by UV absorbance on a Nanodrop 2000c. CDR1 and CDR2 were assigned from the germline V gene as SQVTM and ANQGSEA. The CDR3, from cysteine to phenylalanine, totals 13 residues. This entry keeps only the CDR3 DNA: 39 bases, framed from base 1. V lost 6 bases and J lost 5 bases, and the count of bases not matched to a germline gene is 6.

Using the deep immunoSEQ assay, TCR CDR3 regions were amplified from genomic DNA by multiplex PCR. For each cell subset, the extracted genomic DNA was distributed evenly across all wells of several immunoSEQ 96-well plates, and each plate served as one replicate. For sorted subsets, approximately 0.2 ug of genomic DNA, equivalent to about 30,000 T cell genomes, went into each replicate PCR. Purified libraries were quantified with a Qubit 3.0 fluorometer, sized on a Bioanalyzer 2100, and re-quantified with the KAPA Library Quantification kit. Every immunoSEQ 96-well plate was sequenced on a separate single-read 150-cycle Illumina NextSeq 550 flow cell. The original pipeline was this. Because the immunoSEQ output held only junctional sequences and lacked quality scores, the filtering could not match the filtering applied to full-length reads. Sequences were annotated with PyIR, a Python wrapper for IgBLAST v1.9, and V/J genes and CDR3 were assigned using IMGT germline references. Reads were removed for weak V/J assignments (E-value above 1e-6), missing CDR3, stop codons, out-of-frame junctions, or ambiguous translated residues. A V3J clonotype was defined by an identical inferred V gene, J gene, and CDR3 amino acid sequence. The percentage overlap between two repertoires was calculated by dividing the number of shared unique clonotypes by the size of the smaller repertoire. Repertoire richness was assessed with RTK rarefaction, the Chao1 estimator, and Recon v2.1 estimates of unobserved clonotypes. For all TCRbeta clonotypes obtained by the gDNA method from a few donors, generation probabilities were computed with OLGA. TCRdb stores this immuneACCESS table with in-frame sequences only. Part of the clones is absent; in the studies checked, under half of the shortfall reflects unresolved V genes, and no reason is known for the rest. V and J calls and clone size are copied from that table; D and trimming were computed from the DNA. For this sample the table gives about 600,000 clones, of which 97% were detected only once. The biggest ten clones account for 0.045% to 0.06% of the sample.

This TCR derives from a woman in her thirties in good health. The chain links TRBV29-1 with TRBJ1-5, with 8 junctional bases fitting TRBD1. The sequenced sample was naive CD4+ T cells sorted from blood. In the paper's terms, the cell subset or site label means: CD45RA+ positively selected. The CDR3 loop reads CSVRTGRDQPQHF. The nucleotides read TGCAGCGTCCGGACAGGGCGGGATCAGCCCCAGCATTTT.